The rows below give T cell receptor beta chains drawn from one sample of a study of CD8 T cells in ankylosing spondylitis. TCRdb used MiXCR to reprocess the 5' RACE reads, holding one entry per CDR3 protein. The sample shows 35,000 to 50,000 distinct CDR3 sequences, 3% to 3.5% of them seen only once. Sequencing was done on a sample of blood, either unsorted or a sorted T cell fraction (not recorded which). The origin of the receptors is a male donor with ankylosing spondylitis or in good health (not recorded which). Each CDR3 is given with its conserved first and last residue. A D gene is named only where the DNA matches it firmly. Sizes are listed as once, few, many, or a class for an expanded clone.

>many|.|TRBJ2-3|TRBV9
CASSPRNTDTQYF
TGTGCCAGCAGCCCCAGAAACACAGATACGCAGTATTTT
>many|.|TRBJ2-5|TRBV9
CASSVWGLQETQYF
TGTGCCAGCAGCGTATGGGGACTCCAAGAGACCCAGTACTTC
>many|.|TRBJ2-3|TRBV9
CASSGTSRGDTQYF
TGTGCCAGCAGCGGAACGTCCCGGGGGGATACGCAGTATTTT
>many|TRBD1|TRBJ2-5|TRBV9
CASSVGQGGKTQYF
TGTGCCAGCAGCGTAGGACAGGGGGGGAAGACCCAGTACTTC
>many|TRBD1|TRBJ2-2|TRBV9
CASSVVDRGGTGELFF
TGTGCCAGCAGCGTAGTGGACAGGGGTGGCACCGGGGAGCTGTTTTTT
>many|TRBD1|TRBJ2-1|TRBV9
CASSVGGQGAREQFF
TGTGCCAGCAGCGTAGGGGGACAGGGGGCTCGGGAGCAGTTCTTC
>many|TRBD1|TRBJ2-5|TRBV9
CASSTTGDGAAETQYF
TGTGCCAGCAGCACCACAGGGGACGGGGCTGCGGAGACCCAGTACTTC
>many|.|TRBJ2-5|TRBV9
CASSKGPQETQYF
TGTGCCAGCAGCAAGGGTCCCCAAGAGACCCAGTACTTC
>many|.|TRBJ1-2|TRBV9
CASSEGPGGNYGYTF
TGTGCCAGCAGCGAGGGGCCGGGGGGTAACTATGGCTACACCTTC
>many|TRBD1|TRBJ2-4|TRBV9
CASSARQGRGDIQYF
TGTGCCAGCAGCGCCAGACAGGGACGGGGCGACATTCAGTACTTC
>many|.|TRBJ1-1|TRBV9
CASSVTENTEAFF
TGTGCCAGCAGCGTGACAGAGAACACTGAAGCTTTCTTT